This T cell receptor (beta chain) was obtained from a study of vaccination effects on CD4 cells after COVID-19. Study-level information: Post-vaccine sampling occurred a median 72 days after the second dose.

ViraFEST expansion of antigen-specific CD4+ T cells with viral peptide pools preceded sequencing. Following a roughly 9-day culture, CD4+ T cells were purified. Of the BNT162b2 and mRNA-1273 vaccines, participants received two doses of one or the other. V lost 4 bases, J lost 2 bases, and 21 bases stayed unmatched. This CDR3 spans 23 amino acids. Germline lookup yields CDR1 LGHNA and CDR2 YNFKEQ. General study findings and limits: Convalescent patients numbered few in the study; early post-infection timepoints were missing entirely.

Here immunoSEQ multiplex PCR was the method, and the copy in TCRdb shows in-frame clones only, minus some. The profile shows some 68,000 clones, over 70% of them singletons. Comments on this clone: The antigen remains unidentified.

The chain uses TRBV4-2 and TRBJ2-2, with 14 bases identical to TRBD2. The sample here was CD4+ T cells from PBMCs cultured with HCoV-229E spike peptides, taken after COVID-19 vaccination. This receptor was taken from a human donor who received a COVID-19 vaccine. The CDR3 nucleotides are TGTGCCAGCAGCCTCCCTAGCCCCGGGACTAGCGGGGGTACCCCCCCAAACACCGGGGAGCTGTTTTTT. It translates to CASSLPSPGTSGGTPPNTGELFF.